This entry features one T cell receptor beta chain sequence. The sample originates from a study of CXCR3-negative and CXCR3-positive naive CD8 T cells. The CDR3 length is 11 residues. In germline, CDR1 is MNHEY, CDR2 SVGEGT. The libraries of TRB cDNA were prepared using 5' RACE with UMI labels. TCRdb derives one entry per CDR3 protein from the 5' RACE reads, leaving out DNA. The sample yields about 41,000 distinct CDR3 sequences, of which the top ten take up about 15%. This TCR was recovered from a human donor in good health. Some clones in this sample may be carry-over from other donors' samples. The specimen was memory CD8+ T cells from blood. This rearrangement joins TRBV6-2 or TRBV6-3 to TRBJ2-3; checking the TCRdb D call of TRBD1 is not possible without DNA. The CDR3 here is CASTQGQGQYF.